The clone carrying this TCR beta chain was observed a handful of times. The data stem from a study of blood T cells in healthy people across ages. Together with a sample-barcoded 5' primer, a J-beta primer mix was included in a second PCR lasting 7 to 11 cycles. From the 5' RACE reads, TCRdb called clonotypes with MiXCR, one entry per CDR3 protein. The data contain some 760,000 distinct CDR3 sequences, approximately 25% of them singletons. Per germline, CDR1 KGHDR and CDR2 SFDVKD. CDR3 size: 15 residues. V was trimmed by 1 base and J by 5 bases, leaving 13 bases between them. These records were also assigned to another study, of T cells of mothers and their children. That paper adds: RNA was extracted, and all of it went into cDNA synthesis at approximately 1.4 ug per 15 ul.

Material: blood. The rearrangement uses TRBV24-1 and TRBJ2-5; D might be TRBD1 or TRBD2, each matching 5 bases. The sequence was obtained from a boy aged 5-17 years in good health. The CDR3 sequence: CATSDFPGRGETQYF. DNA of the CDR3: TGTGCCACCAGTGATTTTCCAGGGCGAGGGGAGACCCAGTACTTC.